A selection of T cell receptor beta chains follows, all from one sample in a study of cytomegalovirus exposure and HLA in healthy donors. The repertoire was sequenced with immunoSEQ multiplex PCR; TCRdb's copy has only in-frame clones and lacks some. Of about 93,000 clones in the sample, just over 75% were seen once. The sample taken for sequencing was PBMCs. These TCRs come from a man aged 30-40 years in good health and CMV-seronegative. Each CDR3 is given with its conserved first and last residue. A D gene is named only where the DNA matches it firmly. Only some rows state a clone size, as once, few, many or a class for expanded clones.

d_gene	v_gene	j_gene	abundance	CDR3nt	CDR3aa
.	TRBV19	TRBJ1-3	.	TGTGCCAGTAGTATCACCTACTCTGGAAACACCATATATTTT	CASSITYSGNTIYF
.	TRBV6-4	TRBJ1-2	.	TGTGCCAGCAGTGACAGCGGAGGGGACGGCTACACCTTC	CASSDSGGDGYTF
.	TRBV15	TRBJ1-2	.	TGTGCCACCAGCAGAGATCTCTCCAGGGGCTACTATGGCTACACCTTC	CATSRDLSRGYYGYTF
TRBD1	TRBV19	TRBJ2-5	.	TGTGCCAGTAGTATATGGGGGACAGGGACGGAGACCCAGTACTTC	CASSIWGTGTETQYF
.	TRBV5-4	TRBJ2-7	few	TGTGCCAGCAGCCGGCCCGGGGGGCCGGAGGAGCAGTACTTC	CASSRPGGPEEQYF
.	TRBV7-2	TRBJ1-2	.	TGTGCCAGCAGCCGAGGATTGGGGGCGCGCACCTATGGCTACACCTTC	CASSRGLGARTYGYTF
.	TRBV7-9	TRBJ1-1	.	TGTGCCAGCAGCTTAGTGGAGGGGAACACTGAAGCTTTCTTT	CASSLVEGNTEAFF
TRBD2	TRBV27	TRBJ2-1	.	TGTGCCAGCAGTTTAGGGACTAGCGGGAGGCTATATGAGCAGTTCTTC	CASSLGTSGRLYEQFF
TRBD1	TRBV6-5	TRBJ2-2	.	TGTGCCAGCAGTTTCCCTGGACAGGCGAACACCGGGGAGCTGTTTTTT	CASSFPGQANTGELFF
.	TRBV4-3	TRBJ1-2	.	TGCGCCAGCAGCCAACAGACAGGTATTACTAACTATGGCTACACCTTC	CASSQQTGITNYGYTF
.	TRBV5-1	TRBJ2-5	.	TGCGCCAGCAGCTTGGGGGCAGAAGAGACCCAGTACTTC	CASSLGAEETQYF
TRBD1	TRBV7-8	TRBJ1-2	.	TGTGCCAGCAGCTTAGCGCTTATGGGGACAGGCGGCTATGGCTACACCTTC	CASSLALMGTGGYGYTF
.	TRBV5-4	TRBJ1-2	.	TGTGCCAGCAGCGCGAGCTGGGCCGCCTATGGCTACACCTTC	CASSASWAAYGYTF
.	TRBV5-4	TRBJ1-1	few	TGTGCCAGCAGCTCCGACACTGAAGCTTTCTTT	CASSSDTEAFF
.	TRBV4-1	TRBJ2-6	once	TGCGCCAGCAGCCAAGTTGTTGCGCCGGGGGCCAACGTCCTGACTTTC	CASSQVVAPGANVLTF
TRBD1	TRBV5-5	TRBJ2-1	.	TGTGCCAGCAGCTCAGCCCCGGGACAGGGGGCGAATGAGCAGTTCTTC	CASSSAPGQGANEQFF
.	TRBV9	TRBJ1-2	.	TGTGCCAGCAGCGTAGCTACAGGCCCTTATGGCTACACCTTC	CASSVATGPYGYTF
.	TRBV11-3	TRBJ1-5	.	TGTGCCAGCAGCTTATCCGGCAATCAGCCCCAGCATTTT	CASSLSGNQPQHF
TRBD2	TRBV7-3	TRBJ2-2	.	TGTGCCAGCAGCGCGCGGGGACTAGCGGGGGGTCACACCGGGGAGCTGTTTTTT	CASSARGLAGGHTGELFF
.	TRBV5-1	TRBJ2-6	few	TGCGCCAGCACCCCACAGGGCGCTGGGGCCAACGTCCTGACTTTC	CASTPQGAGANVLTF
.	TRBV2	TRBJ1-5	.	TGTGCCAGCAGTGAACCGGACAGAACGGTTCCCCAGCATTTT	CASSEPDRTVPQHF
.	TRBV7-3	TRBJ2-1	.	TGTGCCAGCAGCGCCGGAGGGCCCTTATCCTACAATGAGCAGTTCTTC	CASSAGGPLSYNEQFF
TRBD1	TRBV7-2	TRBJ2-7	.	TGTGCCAGCAGCCCGGGACAGGGGAAGGGGACTAGTGAGCAGTACTTC	CASSPGQGKGTSEQYF
.	TRBV27	TRBJ1-5	.	TGTGCCAGTAAGAACAGGGCGAATCAGCCCCAGCATTTT	CASKNRANQPQHF
.	TRBV16	TRBJ1-3	.	TGTGCCAGCAGCCAATCAGCAGGGGCTGGAAACACCATATATTTT	CASSQSAGAGNTIYF
TRBD1	TRBV18	TRBJ2-2	.	TGTGCCAGCTCACACAGGGGTCAGGAGCTGTTTTTT	CASSHRGQELFF
.	TRBV9	TRBJ1-1	.	TGTGCCAGCAGCGTCCTTCAAGGGAGGGATACTGAAGCTTTCTTT	CASSVLQGRDTEAFF
.	TRBV7-2	TRBJ2-3	.	TGTGCCAGCAGCGCTCGTAGTACTACTAGCACAGATACGCAGTATTTT	CASSARSTTSTDTQYF
.	TRBV11-2	TRBJ2-7	.	TGTGCCAGCAGCTTAGCATTTAGTTACGAGCAGTACTTC	CASSLAFSYEQYF
TRBD2	TRBV25-1	TRBJ2-3	.	TGTGCCAGCGGCCTTGCCGGGACTAGCACCGCGCAGTATTTT	CASGLAGTSTAQYF
TRBD2	TRBV4-3	TRBJ2-7	.	TGCGCCAGCAGCCAAGATGGGTCGGGGGGGCTCGAGCAGTACTTC	CASSQDGSGGLEQYF
TRBD1	TRBV27	TRBJ2-1	once	TGTGCCAGCAGGGGGACAGGGATCTCCTACAATGAGCAGTTCTTC	CASRGTGISYNEQFF
.	TRBV5-6	TRBJ1-2	.	TGTGCCAGCAGCTTGGGCCAATTAGACACCTTC	CASSLGQLDTF
.	TRBV29-1	TRBJ1-2	once	TGCAGCGTTGAAGACAGGGGCTATGGCTACACCTTC	CSVEDRGYGYTF
TRBD1	TRBV19	TRBJ1-5	once	TGTGCCAGCGCGGGACAGGTAAACAATCAGCCCCAGCATTTT	CASAGQVNNQPQHF
.	TRBV6-5	TRBJ1-1	.	TGTGCCAGCAGTTACTTGGGCAGGGCGAACACTGAAGCTTTCTTT	CASSYLGRANTEAFF
TRBD2	TRBV5-1	TRBJ2-1	.	TGCGCCAGCAGCTTTATCCCAGCGGGGGACTACAATGAGCAGTTCTTC	CASSFIPAGDYNEQFF
.	TRBV2	TRBJ2-1	.	TGTGCCAGCAGTTTTCCTAGCCTGCCTGAGCAGTTCTTC	CASSFPSLPEQFF
TRBD1	TRBV7-7	TRBJ2-2	once	TGTGCCAGCAGCTTAGGGGACAGGCAGACCGCGAACACCGGGGAGCTGTTTTTT	CASSLGDRQTANTGELFF
.	TRBV29-1	TRBJ1-1	few	TGCAGCGTCAATCTACAGGGTGACACTGAAGCTTTCTTT	CSVNLQGDTEAFF
.	TRBV7-2	TRBJ2-6	.	TGTGCCAGCAGCTTAATCATTAAACGGAGCTCTGGGGCCAACGTCCTGACTTTC	CASSLIIKRSSGANVLTF
.	TRBV11-1	TRBJ2-3	.	TGTGCCAGCAGCCCGATCACTAGCACAGATACGCAGTATTTT	CASSPITSTDTQYF
.	TRBV5-5	TRBJ1-1	few	TGTGCCAGCAGTTGGGGACTCAATCAGACTGAAGCTTTCTTT	CASSWGLNQTEAFF
TRBD1	TRBV5-1	TRBJ1-1	few	TGCGCCAGCAGCCTGGAGCAAGGACAGGTCGGCACTGAAGCTTTCTTT	CASSLEQGQVGTEAFF
TRBD2	TRBV5-4	TRBJ2-2	.	TGTGCCAGCAGCTTAACCGGGGGGACTGAGCTGTTTTTT	CASSLTGGTELFF
.	TRBV7-8	TRBJ1-1	.	TGTGCCAGCAGCTTAGTTGTCGGGGTGGTGAACACTGAAGCTTTCTTT	CASSLVVGVVNTEAFF
.	TRBV18	TRBJ1-5	.	TGTGCCAGCTCACCAGGGCAGATCAATCAGCCCCAGCATTTT	CASSPGQINQPQHF
.	TRBV7-6	TRBJ1-1	.	TGTGCCAGCAGTTCGATTCAGGGTTCCACTGAAGCTTTCTTT	CASSSIQGSTEAFF
.	TRBV15	TRBJ1-4	few	TGTGCCACCAGCAGAGTTGGAGTTGAAAAACTGTTTTTT	CATSRVGVEKLFF
.	TRBV5-1	TRBJ2-2	.	TGCGCCAGCAGCTTGGAGGCAGGGGCACCCACCGGGGAGCTGTTTTTT	CASSLEAGAPTGELFF
.	TRBV5-1	TRBJ2-2	.	TGCGCCAGCAGCTTGCGGGGGGCCGGCACCGGGGAGCTGTTTTTT	CASSLRGAGTGELFF
.	TRBV9	TRBJ2-1	.	TGTGCCAGCAGCGTAGAGGGGATTGAGCAGTTCTTC	CASSVEGIEQFF